These 17 T cell receptor beta chains originate from one sample sequenced in a study of blood T cell repertoires in COVID-19 (dated by TCRdb to the early 2020s). The library was produced with the immunoSEQ multiplex PCR assay. TCRdb holds this immuneACCESS table with in-frame rearrangements only. Some clones are missing; in checked studies, unresolved V genes explain under half, and the rest has no known cause. This sample gives some 290,000 clones in total; approximately 82% of them show up just once. The top ten clones comprise 3.5% to 5.5% of the sample. The sample taken for sequencing was peripheral blood. The receptors were sampled from a man in his fifties or sixties who had recovered from COVID-19.

This clone was observed a handful of times. The J gene is TRBJ2-7, the V gene TRBV7-6; 7 bases are shared with TRBD2. The CDR3 has 15 residues. Trimming removed 5 bases from V and 3 bases from J; junction bases left unmatched: 10. Germline lookup yields CDR1 SGHVS and CDR2 FNYEAQ. CDR3 sequence: CASSRQTGGNYEQYF. In DNA, the CDR3 is TGTGCCAGCAGCCGCCAAACGGGGGGAAACTACGAGCAGTACTTC.

This sequence joins TRBV19 and TRBJ2-7; 7 positions match TRBD2. The CDR3 covers 15 residues. The germline V gene has CDR1 LNHDA and CDR2 SQIVND (reference sequence). V lost 7 bases and J lost 3; bases outside the gene matches: 12. As DNA, the CDR3 is TGTGCCAGTACCGAATCCTGGGGGGGAGGCTACGAGCAGTACTTC. Translated: CASTESWGGGYEQYF.

The chain links TRBV3-1 (or the pseudogene TRBV3-2) to TRBJ2-1; D not resolved. The CDR3 has 16 residues. Trimming took 1 base from V and 3 from J, leaving 13 bases between them. Germline V CDR1 and CDR2: LGHDT, YNNKEL (reference sequence). CDR3 DNA: TGTGCCAGCAGCCAAGGAATCATTTTCGGCTACAATGAGCAGTTCTTC. Residues: CASSQGIIFGYNEQFF.

This sequence joins TRBV19 and TRBJ2-3; a weak D match, TRBD2 (5 bases). V lost 6 bases and J 1 base, leaving 14 bases between the germline ends. There are 15 residues in the CDR3. CDR1 and CDR2 from the germline V gene are LNHDA and SQIVND (reference sequence). The CDR3 reads CASSRLGARTDTQYF. In nucleotides, the CDR3 is TGTGCCAGTAGCCGCCTGGGAGCCCGCACAGATACGCAGTATTTT.

The V call is TRBV28, the J call TRBJ1-1; no firm D call. Deletions cut 6 bases from V and 2 bases from J, with 13 bases between. The CDR3 is 14 residues long. Per the germline V gene, CDR1 is MDHEN and CDR2 is SYDVKM. CDR3 sequence (DNA): TGTGCCAGCAGAGCGACCCGAAGAAACACTGAAGCTTTCTTT. Amino acids: CASRATRRNTEAFF.

The rearrangement joins TRBV5-5 to TRBJ2-3, with 8 nucleotides matching TRBD2. The junction had 8 bases not matched to a gene; V was cut back by 4 bases and J by 7 bases. CDR1 is SGHKS and CDR2 is YYEKEE in the germline V gene (reference sequence). This CDR3 contains 14 residues. The chain's CDR3 is CASSRGLAGYTQYF. CDR3 nucleotide sequence: TGTGCCAGCAGCCGAGGACTAGCAGGATATACGCAGTATTTT. Looking up the rest from reference TRBV5-5 and TRBJ2-3 gives the full variable domain: DAGVTQSPTHLIKTRGQQVTLRCSPISGHKSVSWYQQVLGQGPQFIFQYYEKEERGRGNFPDRFSARQFPNYSSELNVNALLLGDSALYLCASSRGLAGYTQYFGPGTRLTVL.

V and J are TRBV7-8 and TRBJ2-7; 11 bases agree with TRBD2. The CDR3 contains 16 residues. Germline loops: CDR1 SGHVS, CDR2 FQNEAQ. J gave up 2 bases and V 5 bases, and 8 bases lay outside the gene matches. CDR3: CASSPLLAGGTYEQYF. Here the CDR3 DNA reads TGTGCCAGCAGCCCACTCCTAGCGGGAGGAACCTACGAGCAGTACTTC.

The chain couples TRBV7-9 to TRBJ2-7; TRBD2 matches at 16 bases. CDR3 length equals 16 residues. Germline V CDR1 and CDR2: SEHNR, FQNEAQ (reference sequence). V lost 5 bases and J lost 3; bases outside the gene matches: 4. The CDR3 nucleotides are TGTGCCAGCAGCACGGGACTAGCGGGGGGGAACTACGAGCAGTACTTC. It specifies CASSTGLAGGNYEQYF.

The rearrangement joins TRBV14 to TRBJ2-7; tentatively, D is TRBD2 (6 bases). CDR1 is SGHDN, CDR2 FVKESK, per germline. The CDR3 has 15 amino acids. V shed 1 base and J shed 7 bases, with 17 bases lying between them. The CDR3 region has the DNA TGTGCCAGCAGCCAAGTTCCGGGAGTTTCGTGGGAGCAGTACTTC. Its protein is CASSQVPGVSWEQYF.

The chain couples TRBV19 to TRBJ2-3; no clear D. Germline V gene data show CDR1 as LNHDA and CDR2 as SQIVND (reference sequence). The CDR3 is 13 residues long. Trimming pared 6 bases from V and 2 bases from J, leaving 9 bases between. CDR3 in DNA: TGTGCCAGTAGCCCCAGGATCACAGATACGCAGTATTTT. Protein: CASSPRITDTQYF.

This clone was seen only a few times. The chain has TRBV2 and TRBJ2-2; 7 bases map to TRBD1. The V and J ends lost 7 bases and 4 bases, in that order; junction bases with no gene match: 9. Per germline, CDR1 SNHLY and CDR2 FYNNEI. The CDR3 extends over 15 amino acids. This CDR3 reads CASMADRETTGELFF. CDR3 nucleotides: TGTGCCAGCATGGCCGACAGGGAGACCACCGGGGAGCTGTTTTTT.

This clone was seen a few times. The chain is built from TRBV9 and TRBJ1-2, with TRBD1 as a possible D gene (6 bases). This CDR3 is 16 amino acids long. CDR1 is SGDLS, CDR2 YYNGEE, per germline. V lost 3 bases and J lost 2, with 17 bases in between. The CDR3 DNA reads as TGTGCCAGCAGCGCCGCAGGGGCCAGTACCAACTATGGCTACACCTTC. It codes for CASSAAGASTNYGYTF.

In this sample, this clone turned up many times. The chain links TRBV5-1 to TRBJ2-4, with 10 positions matching TRBD2. This CDR3 contains 16 residues. The V segment lost 4 bases and the J segment 8 bases; nucleotides outside the gene matches: 12. Germline-derived CDR1 and CDR2 are SGHRS and YFSETQ. CDR3: CASSPDRGLAGDIQYF. Written as DNA, the CDR3 is TGCGCCAGCAGCCCAGACCGTGGGCTAGCGGGGGACATTCAGTACTTC. Full variable domain (missing parts from reference TRBV5-1 and TRBJ2-4): KAGVTQTPRYLIKTRGQQVTLSCSPISGHRSVSWYQQTPGQGLQFLFEYFSETQRNKGNFPGRFSGRQFSNSRSEMNVSTLELGDSALYLCASSPDRGLAGDIQYFGAGTRLSVL.

The rearrangement links TRBV9 to TRBJ2-5, with D maybe TRBD1 (6 bases). This CDR3 comprises 14 residues. The germline V gene encodes CDR1 SGDLS and CDR2 YYNGEE. The V end lost 3 bases, the J end lost 5 bases, and 14 bases lay between the germline ends. CDR3: CASSAATGLETQYF. The CDR3 DNA follows: TGTGCCAGCAGCGCCGCTACAGGGCTGGAGACCCAGTACTTC.

The chain employs TRBV28 and TRBJ1-2; tentative D call: TRBD1 (6 bases). V shed 7 bases and J shed 4 bases, with 16 bases lying between them. CDR3 length equals 14 residues. From germline, CDR1 is MDHEN and CDR2 SYDVKM. The CDR3 DNA sequence: TGTGCCAGCACCCCCGGGGGGGCCGGCTATGGCTACACCTTC. It is translated as CASTPGGAGYGYTF.

The chain joins TRBV5-4 to TRBJ2-3, with 10 bases fitting TRBD2. This CDR3 spans 18 amino acids. Trimming took 4 bases from V and 4 from J; bases not matched to a gene: 15. Germline V gene data show CDR1 as SGHNT and CDR2 as YYREEE (reference sequence). This chain's CDR3 is CASSPIGRAGGRADTQYF. The CDR3 DNA reads as TGTGCCAGCAGCCCGATCGGTCGAGCGGGGGGGAGGGCAGATACGCAGTATTTT.

This chain connects TRBV7-9 to TRBJ1-2; 7 nucleotides line up with TRBD1. This CDR3 contains 17 residues. Germline loops: CDR1 SEHNR, CDR2 FQNEAQ (reference sequence). V shed 5 bases, J shed 0 bases, and the junction held 12 bases outside the gene matches. The CDR3 DNA reads TGTGCCAGCAGCAACTCGGGACAGTTTTCTACTAACTATGGCTACACCTTC. Protein product: CASSNSGQFSTNYGYTF.